Presented here are 16 T cell receptor beta chains from one specimen sequenced in a study of beta chain features in type 1 diabetes. The isolated RNA, all of it, was reverse transcribed, so expressed TCRB transcripts were what got sequenced. TCRdb keeps only in-frame clones here, not all; method: immunoSEQ multiplex PCR. The data contain 300,000 to 400,000 clones, 10% to 15% of them singletons. The sequencing input was naive CD4+ T cells from blood. Every receptor here comes from a man aged 18 to 30 in good health.

The gene calls are TRBV9 and TRBJ1-5; D remains ambiguous. The germline gives CDR1 SGDLS, CDR2 YYNGEE. V was trimmed by 0 bases and J by 7 bases, leaving 11 bases between them. There are 14 residues in the CDR3. The CDR3 region has the DNA TGTGCCAGCAGCGTAGGGAGGGCGAACCAGCCCCAGCATTTT. Translated: CASSVGRANQPQHF.

The V gene is TRBV9, the J gene TRBJ1-6; D call uncertain. Trimming left V 2 bases short and J 4 bases short, with 7 bases between. This CDR3 contains 14 residues. Germline lookup yields CDR1 SGDLS and CDR2 YYNGEE. The CDR3 DNA reads TGTGCCAGCAGCGTTCGGGATTATAATTCACCCCTCCACTTT. It encodes CASSVRDYNSPLHF.

The J gene is TRBJ2-7, the V gene TRBV20-1; D remains unclear. Germline V gene sequence: CDR1 DFQATT, CDR2 SNEGSKA (reference sequence). The CDR3 runs 10 residues. V gave up 5 bases and J gave up 3 bases, with 5 bases separating them. The CDR3 coding sequence is TGCAGTGCTCTTAACTACGAGCAGTACTTC. It codes for CSALNYEQYF.

In its sample, this clone was seen a few times. The chain couples TRBV28 to TRBJ2-7, with 10 positions matching TRBD2. CDR3 length: 15 residues. Germline CDR1 MDHEN, CDR2 SYDVKM. J lost 2 bases, V lost 8 bases, and 9 bases had no gene match. In DNA, the CDR3 is TGTGCCAGCTGCCCTGGGACTAGCGAGACCTACGAGCAGTACTTC. This codes for CASCPGTSETYEQYF. The whole variable domain, filled in from reference TRBV28 and TRBJ2-7, reads DVKVTQSSRYLVKRTGEKVFLECVQDMDHENMFWYRQDPGLGLRLIYFSYDVKMKEKGDIPEGYSVSREKKERFSLILESASTNQTSMYLCASCPGTSETYEQYFGPGTRLTVT.

The chain employs TRBV10-3 and TRBJ2-3, with 13 bases fitting TRBD2. In germline, CDR1 is ENHRY, CDR2 SYGVKD. The V and J ends lost 6 bases and 1 base, in that order; junction bases with no gene match: 10. This CDR3 has 18 amino acids. CDR3 bases: TGTGCCATCAGACCCGGACTAGCGGGAGTATCTCGCACAGATACGCAGTATTTT. Translated: CAIRPGLAGVSRTDTQYF.

The chain joins TRBV5-1 to TRBJ1-1; 8 bases fit TRBD1. Germline CDR1 SGHRS, CDR2 YFSETQ. Trimming at V came to 0 bases and at J to 3 bases, leaving 1 base not matched to a gene. This CDR3 region has 14 residues. CDR3 DNA: TGCGCCAGCAGCTTGGTGGGACAGGACACTGAAGCTTTCTTT. Translation: CASSLVGQDTEAFF.

This chain uses TRBV7-8 with TRBJ1-2; D perhaps matches TRBD1 (5 bases). The CDR3 has 16 residues. Germline lookup yields CDR1 SGHVS and CDR2 FQNEAQ. Trimming took 1 base from V and 8 from J, leaving 20 bases between them. The CDR3 nucleotides are TGTGCCAGCAGCTTAGTTGCCCAGGGCCCTTATAGGGGCTACACCTTC. Protein product: CASSLVAQGPYRGYTF.

The sample holds a few counts of this clone. The V gene is TRBV5-1, the J gene TRBJ1-2, with a possible D match to TRBD1 (5 bases). This CDR3 contains 14 residues. Germline V gene lookup returns CDR1 SGHRS and CDR2 YFSETQ. The germline V and J ends were trimmed by 0 bases and 8 bases, with 14 bases remaining between them. In DNA, the CDR3 is TGCGCCAGCAGCTTGGGCGCAGGGTGGGAAGGCTACACCTTC. Translation gives CASSLGAGWEGYTF.

This clone was observed a handful of times. This chain links TRBV27 with TRBJ2-5, with 8 bases identical to TRBD1. Losses at the gene ends were 3 bases for V and 1 base for J; bases not matched to a gene: 10. Germline V gene lookup returns CDR1 MNHEY and CDR2 SMNVEV (reference sequence). The CDR3 consists of 17 residues. The CDR3 sequence is CASSFLGQGVRQETQYF. The CDR3 DNA is TGTGCCAGCAGTTTCCTCGGACAGGGTGTTCGCCAAGAGACCCAGTACTTC.

This clone turned up a few times. The J gene is TRBJ2-2, the V gene TRBV5-4; D is uncertain. With 4 bases removed from V and 2 bases from J, the gap between germline ends came to 15 bases. The germline CDR1 and CDR2 sequences are SGHNT and YYREEE (reference sequence). The CDR3 contains 16 residues. As DNA, the CDR3 is TGTGCCAGCAGCCGAGAAACGACTTCCAACACCGGGGAGCTGTTTTTT. Its protein is CASSRETTSNTGELFF.

This chain links TRBV11-2 with TRBJ2-5; D call uncertain. The germline V gene has CDR1 SGHAT and CDR2 FQNNGV. This CDR3 is 16 amino acids long. Trimming pared 5 bases from V and 4 bases from J, leaving 20 bases between. CDR3 sequence (DNA): TGTGCCAGCAGCCGTTTAGAGTTGGGCTCCGGAGAGACCCAGTACTTC. It codes for CASSRLELGSGETQYF.

In this sample, this clone turned up a few times. The rearrangement uses TRBV30 and TRBJ2-7; 8 nucleotides agree with TRBD2. CDR1 GTSNPN and CDR2 SVGIG come from the germline V gene (reference sequence). The J segment lost 4 bases and the V segment lost 0 bases, leaving 5 bases of the junction unmatched. This CDR3 is 14 amino acids long. The CDR3 region has the DNA TGTGCCTGGAGTGTAGCTAGCGGGCCTTACGAGCAGTACTTC. This translates into CAWSVASGPYEQYF.

This clone was seen a handful of times. This chain connects TRBV27 to TRBJ1-1, with 9 bases lining up with TRBD1. Germline loops: CDR1 MNHEY, CDR2 SMNVEV (reference sequence). V trimming: 3 bases; J trimming: 9 bases; junction bases outside the gene matches: 5. This CDR3 comprises 13 residues. The CDR3 nucleotides are TGTGCCAGCAGTTTCCGGACAGGGGATCAAGCTTTCTTT. It translates to CASSFRTGDQAFF.

V and J are TRBV5-1 and TRBJ2-7; a possible D gene is TRBD1 (6 bases). Germline loops: CDR1 SGHRS, CDR2 YFSETQ. CDR3 length: 13 amino acids. The ends were cut back, 9 bases at V and 7 bases at J, with 20 bases in the middle. CDR3 in DNA: TGCGCCAACTCATACAGGGATTCTACGGAGCAGTACTTC. Translation gives CANSYRDSTEQYF.

The chain carries TRBV20-1 and TRBJ1-1, with 7 bases fitting TRBD1. CDR1 is DFQATT and CDR2 is SNEGSKA in the germline V gene (reference sequence). The CDR3 has 11 amino acids. V lost 5 bases and J lost 7; bases outside the gene matches: 4. CDR3 coding DNA: TGCAGTGCTCACAGGGGAATTGAAGCTTTCTTT. Translation: CSAHRGIEAFF.

The table lists this clone with a few counts. This rearrangement joins TRBV7-3 to TRBJ2-1; 14 nucleotides match TRBD2. The CDR3 spans 15 residues. CDR1 is SGHTA, CDR2 FQGTGA, per germline. The junction had 2 bases not matched to a gene; V was cut back by 4 bases and J by 6 bases. The CDR3 loop is CASSWGTSGGNEQFF. CDR3 DNA sequence: TGTGCCAGCAGCTGGGGGACTAGCGGGGGCAATGAGCAGTTCTTC.